This T cell receptor beta chain comes out of a study of cytomegalovirus exposure and HLA in healthy donors. For the study at large: HLA-typed donors contributed 65 million to 95 million unique TCRs, which were held in an early data release.

Study outcomes and limitations: Immune exposure data for these donors was limited to CMV serostatus. The dataset shows that most TCR sequences were rare, while some public TCRs occurred in many donors. The number of N-insertions in an Asian-associated ancestry cluster was reportedly below the 666-donor mean in a later analysis.

With 5 bases removed from V and 0 bases from J, the gap between germline ends came to 8 bases. The CDR3 length is 13 residues. Germline V gives CDR1 SGHTA, CDR2 FQGNSA. The PCR had 60 Vbeta and 13 Jbeta primers. Produced via immunoSEQ multiplex PCR; TCRdb's table is partial and in-frame only. The repertoire holds fewer than 350,000 clones, with approximately 90% as singletons. In regard to this clone: What it recognizes is unknown.

The rearrangement links TRBV7-2 to TRBJ2-7; tentative D call: TRBD1 (5 bases). This TCR was sampled from a woman aged 18-29 years in good health and CMV-seronegative. The sequencing input was PBMCs. CDR3 region: CASSVRVSYEQYF. The CDR3 bases are TGTGCCAGCAGCGTCAGGGTCTCCTACGAGCAGTACTTC.